The sequence of this TCR beta chain was determined in a study of Graves' ophthalmopathy and Graves' hyperthyroidism. Ten or more counts support this clonotype. Amplification targeted the TCR beta CDR3 regions, with RNA transcripts as the source material. An opening RT-PCR round employed HTBI primers and preceded a second-round multiplex PCR. From the multiplex PCR reads, TCRdb called clonotypes with MiXCR, one entry per CDR3 protein. The sample carries 300,000 to 450,000 distinct CDR3 sequences, about 15% recorded once. V lost 3 bases and J lost 2, with 10 bases in between. The CDR3 runs 14 residues. The TCR was taken from an adult woman with stable Graves' hyperthyroidism. The chain recombines TRBV12-3 or TRBV12-4 with TRBJ2-5; D ambiguous. The material sequenced was peripheral blood. The CDR3 region is CASSLVAMQETQYF. The CDR3 DNA follows: TGTGCCAGCAGTTTGGTAGCCATGCAAGAGACCCAGTACTTC.